The 26 T cell receptor beta chains listed next were all sequenced from one sample in a study of blood T cells in healthy people across ages. Using a J-beta primer mix together with a sample-barcoded 5' primer, a second PCR was run for roughly 7 to 12 cycles. TCRdb reanalysed the 5' RACE reads using MiXCR and keeps one entry per CDR3 protein. The data show hundreds of thousands of distinct CDR3 sequences, approximately 59% seen once. Sequencing was done on a sample of blood. The receptor source for this set is a man aged 55-75 years in good health.

Only a few counts were recorded for this clonotype. The chain employs TRBV4-1 and TRBJ2-4; 11 nucleotides align to TRBD2. This CDR3 is 19 amino acids long. Germline CDR1 and CDR2: MGHRA and YSYEKL. V was clipped by 8 bases and J by 3 bases; unmatched bases: 18. The CDR3 DNA follows: TGCGCCAGCGGCGCCCAAATAGCGGGGGGGCCGGTGGGCAAAAACATTCAGTACTTC. Protein sequence: CASGAQIAGGPVGKNIQYF.

This clonotype has only a few counts. The chain combines TRBV12-3 or TRBV12-4 with TRBJ2-5, with D perhaps TRBD1 (5 bases). V lost 4 bases to trimming and J lost 7 bases, with 7 bases between them. This CDR3 is built from 11 residues. In nucleotides, the CDR3 is TGTGCCAGCAGTTATAGGGGGACCCAGTACTTC. Translation: CASSYRGTQYF.

This rearrangement joins TRBV6-5 to TRBJ2-1; TRBD1 aligns across 8 bases. V lost 6 bases and J lost 7; bases outside the gene matches: 14. The CDR3 runs to 16 residues. Germline assignment: CDR1 MNHEY and CDR2 SVGAGI. CDR3 nucleotide sequence: TGTGCCAGCAGCCAATACTTCGACAGGGGAGGTAATGAGCAGTTCTTC. This sequence encodes CASSQYFDRGGNEQFF.

The J gene is TRBJ2-5, the V gene TRBV6-5; TRBD1 agrees at 8 bases. Germline-derived CDR1 and CDR2 are MNHEY and SVGAGI. J lost 6 bases, V lost 6 bases, and 6 bases had no gene match. This CDR3 is 13 amino acids long. The CDR3 sequence: CASSLDRVKTQYF. In DNA, the CDR3 is TGTGCCAGCAGCTTGGACAGGGTTAAGACCCAGTACTTC.

The chain is built from TRBV10-3 and TRBJ2-1; D may match TRBD1 or TRBD2 (5 bases each). The germline gives CDR1 ENHRY, CDR2 SYGVKD. V was pared by 10 bases and J by 8 bases, with 18 bases between. The CDR3 covers 13 residues. In DNA form, the CDR3 reads TGTGCCAGCGGGCAGGGTAGGCTCGATGAGCAGTTCTTC. It translates to CASGQGRLDEQFF.

Notes on this clonotype: One end of the junction varies from germline; a read error may be responsible. This chain joins TRBV7-9 and TRBJ1-4; D may be TRBD1 (5 bases). Germline V gene lookup returns CDR1 SEHNR and CDR2 FQNEAQ (reference sequence). The length of the CDR3 is 13 residues. CDR3 loop: CATREGSNEKLFF. Written as DNA, the CDR3 is TGTGCCACCCGGGAGGGGTCTAACGAAAAACTGTTTTTT.

V is TRBV4-2 and J is TRBJ2-4; 9 bases line up with TRBD1. The DNA end is more similar to TRBJ2-7, so the J call may be wrong. Germline V gives CDR1 LGHNA, CDR2 YNFKEQ. The CDR3 runs to 15 residues. CDR3 sequence (DNA): TGTGCCAGCAGCCCAGAGGGGACAGGGATGAACGAGCAGTACTTC. Translation gives CASSPEGTGMNEQYF.

V usage is TRBV4-1 and J usage is TRBJ2-3; no reliable D call. The CDR3 covers 13 residues. Trimming removed 6 bases from V and 11 bases from J, with 18 bases in between. Germline V gene data show CDR1 as MGHRA and CDR2 as YSYEKL. Written as DNA, the CDR3 is TGCGCCAGCAGTAAGATGGCGGACGGATTGCAGTATTTT. Amino acids: CASSKMADGLQYF.

The gene calls are TRBV6-2 or TRBV6-3 and TRBJ1-1, with no clear D. CDR1 MNHEY and CDR2 SVGEGT come from the germline V gene. CDR3 length: 14 amino acids. The V and J ends lost 6 bases and 4 bases respectively, with 15 bases between them. CDR3 loop: CASSLGFRTTEAFF. The CDR3 region has the DNA TGTGCCAGCAGCCTAGGGTTCCGGACCACTGAAGCTTTCTTT.

This chain joins TRBV11-2 and TRBJ2-3, with 7 nucleotides matching TRBD1. The junction had 16 bases not matched to a gene; V was cut back by 5 bases and J by 2 bases. CDR3 length: 18 residues. The germline gives CDR1 SGHAT, CDR2 FQNNGV. The CDR3: CASSPNRQQGRYTDTQYF. CDR3 bases: TGTGCCAGCAGCCCGAACCGTCAACAGGGGCGATACACAGATACGCAGTATTTT.

The CDR3 spells CASRATYEQYF. As DNA, the CDR3 is TGTGCCAGCAGGGCAACCTACGAGCAGTACTTC. The rearrangement uses TRBV2 and TRBJ2-7; D is ambiguous. The CDR3 sequence is 11 residues long. V was clipped by 6 bases and J by 2 bases, with 5 bases between them. Per the germline V gene, CDR1 is SNHLY and CDR2 is FYNNEI. Using reference TRBV2 and TRBJ2-7 for the parts outside the CDR3, the full variable domain is EPEVTQTPSHQVTQMGQEVILRCVPISNHLYFYWYRQILGQKVEFLVSFYNNEISEKSEIFDDQFSVERPDGSNFTLKIRSTKLEDSAMYFCASRATYEQYFGPGTRLTVT.

The J gene is TRBJ2-1, the V gene TRBV20-1; the match to TRBD1 covers 9 bases. Trimming at V came to 4 bases and at J to 6 bases, leaving 10 bases not matched to a gene. In germline, CDR1 is DFQATT, CDR2 SNEGSKA (reference sequence). The CDR3 consists of 15 residues. CDR3 protein: CSATSGTGSFNEQFF. The DNA of the CDR3 is TGCAGTGCTACTTCCGGGACAGGGAGTTTCAATGAGCAGTTCTTC.

This sequence joins TRBV6-5 and TRBJ2-3; 11 bases agree with TRBD1. V dropped 4 bases and J dropped 6; count of bases not matched to a gene: 9. Germline values: CDR1 MNHEY, CDR2 SVGAGI. The CDR3 is 16 amino acids. The CDR3 bases are TGTGCCAGCAGTTCTCGATGGGACAGGGGGACCGATACGCAGTATTTT. It specifies CASSSRWDRGTDTQYF.

The sample holds a few counts of this clonotype. The V gene is TRBV13, the J gene TRBJ1-2; 8 bases line up with TRBD1. The CDR3 runs 14 residues. CDR1 is PRHDT and CDR2 is FYEKMQ in the germline V gene (reference sequence). The V segment lost 4 bases and the J segment 8 bases; nucleotides outside the gene matches: 9. This CDR3 reads CASSSRTGPGGYTF. The CDR3 bases are TGTGCCAGCAGCTCTCGGACAGGGCCGGGGGGCTACACCTTC.

The chain joins TRBV6-5 to TRBJ2-7; 9 bases are a match to TRBD1. Germline values: CDR1 MNHEY, CDR2 SVGAGI. V gave up 2 bases and J gave up 2 bases; unmatched junction bases: 4. This CDR3 contains 15 residues. The CDR3 nucleotides are TGTGCCAGCAGTTACCTGGGACAGGGAACCTACGAGCAGTACTTC. It is translated as CASSYLGQGTYEQYF.

The rearrangement uses TRBV5-1 and TRBJ2-7, with 10 bases aligning to TRBD2. The CDR3 is 16 amino acids. The V segment lost 0 bases and the J segment 0 bases; nucleotides outside the gene matches: 3. CDR1 is SGHRS, CDR2 YFSETQ, per germline. The CDR3 loop is CASSLGSSGSSYEQYF. CDR3 bases: TGCGCCAGCAGCTTGGGCTCTAGCGGGAGCTCCTACGAGCAGTACTTC.

This clonotype was detected only a few times. The chain combines TRBV5-1 with TRBJ2-1; no reliable D call. V lost 4 bases and J lost 0, with 11 bases in between. Germline loops: CDR1 SGHRS, CDR2 YFSETQ. The CDR3 totals 15 residues. The CDR3 nucleotides read TGCGCCAGCAGCGTAGGAAGAGTCTCCTACAATGAGCAGTTCTTC. It specifies CASSVGRVSYNEQFF.

This clonotype was seen a few times. The chain links TRBV6-2 or TRBV6-3 to TRBJ2-3; 7 bases align to TRBD1. CDR3 length: 13 amino acids. V gave up 7 bases and J gave up 2 bases; unmatched junction bases: 3. CDR1 MNHEY and CDR2 SVGEGT come from the germline V gene. CDR3 protein: CASIGTATDTQYF. CDR3 DNA sequence: TGTGCCAGCATCGGGACAGCCACAGATACGCAGTATTTT.

The chain combines TRBV4-1 with TRBJ1-3; a possible D gene is TRBD1 (5 bases). The CDR3 has 14 amino acids. The V gene lost 1 base and the J gene lost 6 bases, with 10 bases spanning the gap. The germline V gene encodes CDR1 MGHRA and CDR2 YSYEKL. The CDR3 coding sequence is TGCGCCAGCAGCCAAGTCGGGGGAGAAAACACCATATATTTT. Translated, it gives CASSQVGGENTIYF.

CDR3 residues: CASSPYGPPRNEQFF. The DNA of the CDR3 is TGTGCCAGCTCACCATACGGACCGCCCCGGAATGAGCAGTTCTTC. V usage is TRBV18 and J usage is TRBJ2-1; D is unclear. Germline V lookup: CDR1 KGHSH, CDR2 LQKENI. The CDR3 length is 15 residues. V dropped 2 bases and J dropped 7 bases, with 15 bases sitting between them.

V usage is TRBV6-1 and J usage is TRBJ2-3; 7 bases map to TRBD1. The CDR3 covers 17 residues. The V segment lost 5 bases and the J segment 8 bases; nucleotides outside the gene matches: 19. Germline V CDR1 and CDR2: MNHNS, SASEGT. This CDR3 reads CASSRIPGTVGGGTQYF. CDR3 nucleotides: TGTGCCAGCAGTAGAATTCCCGGGACAGTTGGAGGAGGTACGCAGTATTTT.

This clonotype is a singleton in its sample. V is TRBV6-5 and J is TRBJ1-2, with TRBD1 matching over 8 bases. V lost 3 bases to trimming and J lost 1 base; unmatched junction nucleotides: 4. The CDR3 totals 15 residues. The germline gives CDR1 MNHEY, CDR2 SVGAGI. For the CDR3, the DNA is TGTGCCAGCAGTTATGGGACAGGCCTTAACTATGGCTACACCTTC. Its translation is CASSYGTGLNYGYTF.

This chain uses TRBV29-1 with TRBJ2-7; 7 bases align to TRBD1. Germline CDR1 is SQVTM and CDR2 is ANQGSEA. V was clipped by 4 bases and J by 5 bases; unmatched bases: 5. CDR3 length: 12 amino acids. For the CDR3, the DNA is TGCAGCGTTGGAGACAGGGACCACGAGCAGTACTTC. This gives the protein CSVGDRDHEQYF.

The V and J genes are TRBV20-1 and TRBJ1-6; possible D gene TRBD1, 5 bases. The CDR3 loop spans 14 amino acids. Germline V gives CDR1 DFQATT, CDR2 SNEGSKA (reference sequence). With 3 bases removed from V and 7 bases from J, the gap between germline ends came to 13 bases. The CDR3 DNA follows: TGCAGTGCTAGCGACAGTCCTGCCAATTCACCCCTCCACTTT. Its protein is CSASDSPANSPLHF.

The chain uses TRBV14 and TRBJ2-7; 7 bases fit TRBD1. Germline CDR1 is SGHDN and CDR2 is FVKESK. The ends lost 6 bases at V and 2 bases at J; junction bases unmatched: 7. This CDR3 region has 14 residues. Here the CDR3 reads CASRRDRVTYEQYF. In DNA, the CDR3 is TGTGCCAGCAGGCGCGACAGGGTCACCTACGAGCAGTACTTC.

This clonotype was counted a few times. The rearrangement links TRBV12-2 to TRBJ2-5; the table gives TRBD1 as D, unverified against the DNA. TRBV12-2 is labeled a pseudogene. CDR3 size: 16 residues. The CDR3 coding sequence is TGTGCAAGTCGCTTAGACACCCGGGACATGGGGGAGACCCAGTACTTC. It translates to CASRLDTRDMGETQYF.